This is a list of T cell receptor beta chains from one sample in a study of naive and memory T cell subsets. One entry per CDR3 protein, called by TCRdb with MiXCR from the UMI-ligation and nested PCR reads. The table lists about 22,000 distinct CDR3 sequences, about 10% of them singletons. The specimen sequenced was central memory CD8+ T cells from blood. These receptors originate from a human donor in good health. The CDR3 runs from the conserved cysteine through the conserved F or W.

len: 16; v_gene: TRBV12-3/TRBV12-4; CDR3aa: CASGQSWQGGNQPQHF
len: 15; v_gene: TRBV27; CDR3aa: CASTPATQGTTEAFF
len: 13; v_gene: TRBV2; CDR3aa: CASSVGLITEAFF
len: 14; v_gene: TRBV12-3/TRBV12-4; CDR3aa: CASSFEGGNTEAFF
len: 13; v_gene: TRBV4-1; CDR3aa: CASSQGQGLEQYF
len: 16; v_gene: TRBV4-1; CDR3aa: CASSLEGRNSNQPQHF
len: 14; v_gene: TRBV29-1; CDR3aa: CSVVGLQSSYEQYF
len: 18; v_gene: TRBV15; CDR3aa: CATSRSSNTGTGGQPQHF
len: 16; v_gene: TRBV15; CDR3aa: CATSVTASSGANVLTF
len: 17; v_gene: TRBV4-1; CDR3aa: CASSQDFGGDVTGELFF
len: 12; v_gene: TRBV28; CDR3aa: CASSLVNTEAFF
len: 16; v_gene: TRBV3-1; CDR3aa: CASSQGFGRGSEKLFF
len: 14; v_gene: TRBV20-1; CDR3aa: CSARGQGAAETQYF
len: 18; v_gene: TRBV4-2; CDR3aa: CASSQDRLAGVDYNEQFF
len: 15; v_gene: TRBV28; CDR3aa: CASNAGGRSYNEQFF
len: 17; v_gene: TRBV5-1; CDR3aa: CASSLESLTVTTYEQYF
len: 15; v_gene: TRBV19; CDR3aa: CASSGTASYNQPQHF
len: 14; v_gene: TRBV7-9; CDR3aa: CASSATGTGVEQYF
len: 12; v_gene: TRBV7-2; CDR3aa: CASSLGSSEQYF
len: 14; v_gene: TRBV7-2; CDR3aa: CASSLTNWGYEQYF
len: 15; v_gene: TRBV28; CDR3aa: CASSLYSAGAGEAFF
len: 14; v_gene: TRBV27; CDR3aa: CASSAGQKQETQYF
len: 13; v_gene: TRBV10-3; CDR3aa: CAIKGDHTDTQYF
len: 15; v_gene: TRBV10-2; CDR3aa: CASSVGTGASYEQYF
len: 16; v_gene: TRBV20-1; CDR3aa: CSARDSQGTYNSPLHF
len: 15; v_gene: TRBV27; CDR3aa: CASSFSGTGAYEQYF
len: 13; v_gene: TRBV20-1; CDR3aa: CSARGRDLLGYTF
len: 17; v_gene: TRBV5-6; CDR3aa: CASSPTYDRDGTDTQYF
len: 18; v_gene: TRBV27; CDR3aa: CASSLSWTSGSSQNIQYF
len: 12; v_gene: TRBV29-1; CDR3aa: CSVTENGAEAFF
len: 16; v_gene: TRBV15; CDR3aa: CATSRDRTGIVYEQYF
len: 12; v_gene: TRBV20-1; CDR3aa: CSASTGDTEAFF
len: 19; v_gene: TRBV15; CDR3aa: CATSRAPGQGDVPGYGYTF
len: 14; v_gene: TRBV28; CDR3aa: CASSLHRLKDGYTF
len: 15; v_gene: TRBV4-1; CDR3aa: CASSQGTGGFGELFF
len: 14; v_gene: TRBV7-9; CDR3aa: CASSPPEGQETQYF
len: 15; v_gene: TRBV6-4; CDR3aa: CASSETGGSTGELFF
len: 14; v_gene: TRBV6-4; CDR3aa: CASSDRAGVHEQFF
len: 18; v_gene: TRBV28; CDR3aa: CASSLPGTGFLAGSPLHF
len: 12; v_gene: TRBV13; CDR3aa: CASSLGNTEAFF
len: 14; v_gene: TRBV2; CDR3aa: CASSEFSGHNEQFF
len: 15; v_gene: TRBV18; CDR3aa: CASSPWGTGNQPQHF
len: 11; v_gene: TRBV29-1; CDR3aa: CSVYETCEQYF
len: 12; v_gene: TRBV28; CDR3aa: CASISLGTEAFF
len: 14; v_gene: TRBV9; CDR3aa: CASSVGAGSYEQYF
len: 18; v_gene: TRBV7-9; CDR3aa: CASSFGGRYDSGANVLTF
len: 12; v_gene: TRBV29-1; CDR3aa: CSVVIIGDEQFF